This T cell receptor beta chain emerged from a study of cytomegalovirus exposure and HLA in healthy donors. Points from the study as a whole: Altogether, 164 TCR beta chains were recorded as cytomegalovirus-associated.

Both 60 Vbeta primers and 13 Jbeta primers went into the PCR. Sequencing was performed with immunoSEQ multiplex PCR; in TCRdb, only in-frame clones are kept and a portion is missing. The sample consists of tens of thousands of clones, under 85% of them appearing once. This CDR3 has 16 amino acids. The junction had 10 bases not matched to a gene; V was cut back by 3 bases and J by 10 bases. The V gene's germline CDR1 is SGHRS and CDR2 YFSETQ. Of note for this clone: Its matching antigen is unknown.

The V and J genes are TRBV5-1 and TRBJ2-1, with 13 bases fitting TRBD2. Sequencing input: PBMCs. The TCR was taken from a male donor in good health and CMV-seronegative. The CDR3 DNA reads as TGCGCCAGCAGCTGGGGGACTAGCGGGACATGGGACGAGCAGTTCTTC. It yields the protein CASSWGTSGTWDEQFF.